These 19 T cell receptor beta chains were sequenced from one sample in a study of vaccination and CD4 T cells after COVID-19. Sequencing of DNA taken from cultured CD4+ T cells relied on the Oncomine TCR Beta short-read assay. TCRdb independently ran MiXCR on the PCR reads; one entry per CDR3 protein. This sample has roughly 20,000 distinct CDR3 sequences; more than 50% occur once, and the top ten carry approximately 8%. Treatment in this sample: 10-day PBMC culture with coronavirus spike peptide pools or control peptides (ViraFEST assay). These receptors lack a known antigen. Sample: CD4+ T cells from blood, cultured in vitro. These receptors were collected from a human donor who had recovered from COVID-19.

This clonotype occurred a few times. V is TRBV19 and J is TRBJ1-2; TRBD1 agrees at 8 bases. The germline gives CDR1 LNHDA, CDR2 SQIVND (reference sequence). The CDR3 length is 13 residues. Losses at the gene ends were 10 bases for V and 4 bases for J; bases not matched to a gene: 8. CDR3 loop: CAIARGRGYGYTF. The CDR3 nucleotides are TGTGCCATCGCCAGGGGGCGAGGCTATGGCTACACCTTC.

J is TRBJ2-7 and V is TRBV11-2; D is perhaps TRBD2 (6 bases). CDR1 and CDR2 from the germline V gene are SGHAT and FQNNGV. V lost 4 bases and J 3 bases, leaving 25 bases between the germline ends. The CDR3 is 18 amino acids. The CDR3 loop is CASSWGGQDSLSFYEQYF. The CDR3 DNA reads as TGTGCCAGCAGCTGGGGAGGTCAAGACTCCCTCTCCTTCTACGAGCAGTACTTC. Based on the CDR3 plus reference TRBV11-2 and TRBJ2-7, the full variable domain is EAGVAQSPRYKIIEKRQSVAFWCNPISGHATLYWYQQILGQGPKLLIQFQNNGVVDDSQLPKDRFSAERLKGVDSTLKIQPAKLEDSAVYLCASSWGGQDSLSFYEQYFGPGTRLTVT.

In its sample, this clonotype was seen once. The rearrangement joins TRBV27 to TRBJ2-7, with a weak D call TRBD2 (5 bases). V was clipped by 5 bases and J by 2 bases, with 13 bases between them. The germline V gene has CDR1 MNHEY and CDR2 SMNVEV (reference sequence). The CDR3 is 14 amino acids. Here the CDR3 DNA reads TGTGCCAGCAGTCTGGACTCGATCACCTACGAGCAGTACTTC. This codes for CASSLDSITYEQYF.

This clonotype was counted between two and nine times. The chain uses TRBV7-9 and TRBJ2-7, with 11 positions matching TRBD2. V shed 5 bases, J shed 4 bases, and the junction held 10 bases outside the gene matches. Germline V gene lookup returns CDR1 SEHNR and CDR2 FQNEAQ (reference sequence). The CDR3 sequence is 16 residues long. The CDR3, as DNA: TGTGCCAGCAGCCCGCGACTAGCGGGATATATATACGAGCAGTACTTC. It encodes CASSPRLAGYIYEQYF. The full variable domain, its missing parts supplied by reference TRBV7-9 and TRBJ2-7, is DTGVSQNPRHKITKRGQNVTFRCDPISEHNRLYWYRQTLGQGPEFLTYFQNEAQLEKSRLLSDRFSAERPKGSFSTLEIQRTEQGDSAMYLCASSPRLAGYIYEQYFGPGTRLTVT.

The J gene is TRBJ1-1, the V gene TRBV6-1, with D tentatively TRBD1 (5 bases). V was cut by 7 bases and J by 7 bases, with 19 bases left in between. This CDR3 is built from 14 residues. The germline gives CDR1 MNHNS, CDR2 SASEGT. In nucleotides, the CDR3 is TGTGCCAGCACCTCAGGGCAGGGATTGGGTGAAGCTTTCTTT. Translation gives CASTSGQGLGEAFF.

CDR3 coding DNA: TGTGCCACCAGTGATTTTGGGCCGTCGGGGACGGGAGAGACCCAGTACTTC. Amino acids: CATSDFGPSGTGETQYF. The chain has TRBV24-1 and TRBJ2-5; perhaps D is TRBD1 or TRBD2 (5 bases each). This CDR3 comprises 17 residues. Trimming left V 1 base short and J 4 bases short, with 18 bases between. The germline CDR1 and CDR2 sequences are KGHDR and SFDVKD.

The rearrangement joins TRBV6-1 to TRBJ1-5; weak D call: TRBD1 (5 bases). CDR1 is MNHNS, CDR2 SASEGT, per germline. The CDR3 totals 15 residues. The V end was cut by 6 bases, the J end by 0 bases, with 12 bases between. CDR3: CASSPGGGSNQPQHF. Here the CDR3 DNA reads TGTGCCAGCAGCCCTGGGGGAGGTAGCAATCAGCCCCAGCATTTT.

The chain joins TRBV12-3 or TRBV12-4 to TRBJ1-5; D is perhaps TRBD1 (5 bases). Trimming took off 8 bases at V and 6 bases at J, with 20 bases between the two ends. The CDR3 is 15 residues long. The CDR3 is CASARKGIGFQPQHF. The CDR3 nucleotides are TGTGCCAGCGCAAGGAAGGGGATAGGTTTTCAGCCCCAGCATTTT.

The rearrangement links TRBV20-1 to TRBJ2-5, with 9 bases fitting TRBD2. The CDR3 is 16 residues long. The germline gives CDR1 DFQATT, CDR2 SNEGSKA (reference sequence). Losses at the gene ends were 3 bases for V and 2 bases for J; bases not matched to a gene: 10. For the CDR3, the DNA is TGCAGTGCTAGGGGAGGGGCTAGCGGGATGCAAGAGACCCAGTACTTC. It encodes CSARGGASGMQETQYF.

The rearrangement links TRBV5-8 to TRBJ1-5; D ambiguous. Per the germline V gene, CDR1 is SGHTS and CDR2 is YDEGEE. This CDR3 is 15 amino acids long. V gave up 0 bases and J gave up 0 bases, with 7 bases separating them. CDR3 amino acids: CASSLEWGSNQPQHF. The CDR3 region has the DNA TGTGCCAGCAGCTTGGAATGGGGTAGCAATCAGCCCCAGCATTTT.

J is TRBJ2-3 and V is TRBV5-8; 7 nucleotides align to TRBD2. Germline-derived CDR1 and CDR2 are SGHTS and YDEGEE. There are 15 residues in the CDR3. Trimming removed 2 bases from V and 5 bases from J; junction bases left unmatched: 8. CDR3 protein: CASSLTGGGRDTQYF. CDR3 bases: TGTGCCAGCAGCTTAACAGGCGGCGGGAGAGATACGCAGTATTTT.

This clonotype was observed a few times. V is TRBV20-1 and J is TRBJ1-5; TRBD1 agrees at 8 bases. Germline V gene data show CDR1 as DFQATT and CDR2 as SNEGSKA (reference sequence). V trimming: 7 bases; J trimming: 4 bases; junction bases outside the gene matches: 6. This CDR3 is built from 13 residues. The CDR3 is CSVDRGSNQPQHF. Here the CDR3 DNA reads TGCAGTGTTGACAGGGGCTCTAATCAGCCCCAGCATTTT.

The gene calls are TRBV27 and TRBJ2-3; D is unclear. Between the trimmed V and J ends, which lost 2 bases and 3 bases, there was a span of 15 bases. CDR3 length: 16 amino acids. The germline V gene has CDR1 MNHEY and CDR2 SMNVEV (reference sequence). In nucleotides, the CDR3 is TGTGCCAGCAGTTTAGGTGCTCGAACAGAGACAGATACGCAGTATTTT. It specifies CASSLGARTETDTQYF.

The chain has TRBV7-2 and TRBJ2-7; D remains ambiguous. Trimming left V 2 bases short and J 2 bases short, with 7 bases between. CDR1 is SGHTA, CDR2 FQGNSA, per germline. The CDR3 length is 13 residues. Here the CDR3 reads CASSLMAAYEQYF. CDR3 nucleotide sequence: TGTGCCAGCAGCTTAATGGCCGCCTACGAGCAGTACTTC.

The gene calls are TRBV27 and TRBJ1-1, with 10 bases that match TRBD1. The V gene's germline CDR1 is MNHEY and CDR2 SMNVEV (reference sequence). The CDR3 totals 18 residues. Trimming took 6 bases from V and 0 from J; bases not matched to a gene: 13. The CDR3, as DNA: TGTGCCAGCAGCAGACTCGGACAGGGGGGAACCATGAACACTGAAGCTTTCTTT. It encodes CASSRLGQGGTMNTEAFF.

The V call is TRBV7-9, the J call TRBJ1-4, with D possibly TRBD1 on 5 matching bases. The CDR3 contains 15 residues. The ends were cut back, 1 base at V and 3 bases at J, with 9 bases in the middle. Germline V gene sequence: CDR1 SEHNR, CDR2 FQNEAQ (reference sequence). CDR3 bases: TGTGCCAGCAGCTTAGGCAGGGAACCTAATGAAAAACTGTTTTTT. Translation gives CASSLGREPNEKLFF.

The chain links TRBV20-1 to TRBJ1-3; possibly TRBD1 for D (6 bases). V shed 0 bases and J shed 7 bases, with 13 bases lying between them. This CDR3 has 14 residues. From germline, CDR1 is DFQATT and CDR2 SNEGSKA (reference sequence). Here the CDR3 reads CSARETGQGNTIYF. The CDR3 DNA follows: TGCAGTGCTAGAGAAACGGGACAAGGGAACACCATATATTTT.

V is TRBV5-4 and J is TRBJ2-3; tentative D call: TRBD2 (5 bases). CDR3 length equals 15 residues. The V end was cut by 0 bases, the J end by 0 bases, with 8 bases between. From germline, CDR1 is SGHNT and CDR2 YYREEE (reference sequence). The CDR3 sequence is CASSLGGFSTDTQYF. The CDR3 bases are TGTGCCAGCAGCTTGGGCGGGTTTAGCACAGATACGCAGTATTTT.

About this clonotype itself: Mismatch with germline at one junction end may stem from a read error. The chain links TRBV23-1 to TRBJ2-7, with 7 nucleotides matching TRBD1. TRBV23-1 is placed among ORFs of uncertain function. This CDR3 spans 14 amino acids. The CDR3: CASRPRDSTYEQYF. CDR3 bases: TGTGCCAGCAGGCCCCGGGACAGCACCTACGAGCAGTACTTC.